This T cell receptor beta chain appears in the sequencing data of a study of T cell responses to AZD1222 COVID-19 vaccine. Study-level background: Recipients boosted at about 4 weeks or about 12 weeks are pooled.

The assay was immunoSEQ multiplex PCR, and TCRdb's table has in-frame clones only and misses some. The sample lists roughly 180,000 clones; over 80% were seen once. Germline V CDR1 and CDR2: WNHNN, SYGVQD (reference sequence). CDR3 size: 14 residues. V lost 0 bases, J lost 8 bases, and 13 bases lay in between. This specimen consisted of peripheral blood, obtained on day 0 of AZD1222 vaccination. This receptor was identified in an adult in good health. The rearrangement links TRBV10-1 to TRBJ1-2, with D hard to call. Here the CDR3 reads CASSESAVPGGYTF. In nucleotides, the CDR3 is TGCGCCAGCAGTGAGTCTGCCGTCCCGGGAGGCTACACCTTC.